These T cell receptor beta chains were read from a single sample in a study of low-dose radiotherapy and immunotherapy resistance in tumors. MiXCR, run by TCRdb on the reads, gives a single entry per CDR3 protein. Among 40,000 or so distinct CDR3 sequences listed, about 25% were seen once. The specimen was PBMCs, collected after low-dose radiotherapy plus immunotherapy. All receptors come from a male donor with prostate cancer. Both conserved end residues are part of each CDR3. The D gene is left open where the match is weak. Expanded clones get a size class; other rows say once, few or many, or leave the size out.

v_gene	abundance	j_gene	d_gene	CDR3nt	CDR3aa
TRBV2	.	TRBJ1-3	.	TGTGCCAGCAGTGAACGAAGGATGGACTCTGGAAACACCATATATTTT	CASSERRMDSGNTIYF
TRBV19	few	TRBJ2-2	.	TGTGCCAGTAGTAGTCGTACTTACACCGGGGAGCTGTTTTTT	CASSSRTYTGELFF
TRBV6-2/TRBV6-3	many	TRBJ1-4	.	TGTGCCAGCTCCAAGGGACCGGAAAAACTGTTTTTT	CASSKGPEKLFF
TRBV14	many	TRBJ2-5	.	TGTGCCAGCAGCCAAGTCTCCAGGGAAGAGACCCAGTACTTC	CASSQVSREETQYF
TRBV5-5	.	TRBJ2-1	.	TGTGCCAGCAGCTTGCGACGGACCTCCTACAATGAGCAGTTCTTC	CASSLRRTSYNEQFF
TRBV5-1	many	TRBJ2-1	TRBD2	TGCGCCAGCAGCCCGGGACTAGTTGGCCACAATGAGCAGTTCTTC	CASSPGLVGHNEQFF
TRBV20-1	many	TRBJ2-7	TRBD2	TGCAGTGCTAGAGTCAGCGGGAGTCGGGGCGAGCAGTACTTC	CSARVSGSRGEQYF
TRBV5-1	.	TRBJ1-1	TRBD1	TGCGCCAGCAGCATGACAGGGCTGGGGAACACTGATGCTTTCTTT	CASSMTGLGNTDAFF
TRBV5-1	once	TRBJ1-1	.	TGCGCCAGCAGCCAAGACAACTTGAACACTGAAGCTTTCTTT	CASSQDNLNTEAFF
TRBV7-2	once	TRBJ2-6	TRBD1	TGTGCCAGCAGCTTAGCCCAACGGACCGGGACAGGGGTGTCCTCTGGGGCCAACGTCCTGACTTTC	CASSLAQRTGTGVSSGANVLTF
TRBV11-1	many	TRBJ2-1	TRBD2	TGTGCCAGCAGAACGACTAGCGGCTACAATGAGCAGTTCTTC	CASRTTSGYNEQFF
TRBV12-3/TRBV12-4	many	TRBJ2-1	.	TGTGCCAGCAGTTTAAGGGGCCGCTACAATGAGCAGTTCTTC	CASSLRGRYNEQFF
TRBV28	.	TRBJ2-3	TRBD2	TGTGCCAGCATCCTTCTAGCGGGGGCCACAGATACGCAGTATTTT	CASILLAGATDTQYF
TRBV19	many	TRBJ2-7	TRBD1	TGTGCCAGTAGCCCGACAGGGCTCTATTACGAGCAGTACTTC	CASSPTGLYYEQYF
TRBV7-3	once	TRBJ2-5	TRBD2	TGTGCCAGCAGCGGGGGACTAGCGGGAGCTGGGGAGACCCAGTACTTC	CASSGGLAGAGETQYF
TRBV4-1	many	TRBJ1-5	.	TGCGCCAGCAGCCAAGGGGCGGGAAGCAATCAGCCCCAGCATTTT	CASSQGAGSNQPQHF
TRBV7-2	.	TRBJ2-2	.	.	CASRPGTSTGELFFF
TRBV5-1	many	TRBJ2-7	.	TGCGCCAGCAGCTTGTGGTCTACCACCGGGACGCATACCTACGAGCAGTACTTC	CASSLWSTTGTHTYEQYF
TRBV28	few	TRBJ2-4	TRBD1	TGTGCCAGCAGTCCCCCCGGGACAGGGATAGGCATTCAGTACTTC	CASSPPGTGIGIQYF
TRBV27	few	TRBJ2-7	.	TGTGCCAGCAGTTTATCCGGGGTACGGGATAATTACGAGCAGTACTTC	CASSLSGVRDNYEQYF
TRBV5-1	many	TRBJ2-1	TRBD2	TGCGCCAGCAGCTTGGTGGGGGGGGAATTGGCTGAGCAGTTCTTC	CASSLVGGELAEQFF
TRBV28	many	TRBJ2-1	.	TGTGCCAGCACCCCACCCTCTAGGGATATGGAGCTTTACAATGAGCAGTTCTTC	CASTPPSRDMELYNEQFF
TRBV6-2/TRBV6-3	many	TRBJ2-1	TRBD2	TGTGCCAGCAGTATTAAACTAGCGGGGGACCAGTTCTTC	CASSIKLAGDQFF
TRBV20-1	many	TRBJ1-3	TRBD1	TGCAGTGCTAGAGAGGGGACAGGGGGCAATGGAAACACCATATATTTT	CSAREGTGGNGNTIYF
TRBV29-1	few	TRBJ2-7	.	TGCAGCGTTCGCTTGCGGGATCTCTCCTACGAGCAGTACTTC	CSVRLRDLSYEQYF
TRBV20-1	many	TRBJ1-2	.	TGCAGTGCTAGAGATGTCAAGGACATTAATAACTATGGCTACACCTTC	CSARDVKDINNYGYTF